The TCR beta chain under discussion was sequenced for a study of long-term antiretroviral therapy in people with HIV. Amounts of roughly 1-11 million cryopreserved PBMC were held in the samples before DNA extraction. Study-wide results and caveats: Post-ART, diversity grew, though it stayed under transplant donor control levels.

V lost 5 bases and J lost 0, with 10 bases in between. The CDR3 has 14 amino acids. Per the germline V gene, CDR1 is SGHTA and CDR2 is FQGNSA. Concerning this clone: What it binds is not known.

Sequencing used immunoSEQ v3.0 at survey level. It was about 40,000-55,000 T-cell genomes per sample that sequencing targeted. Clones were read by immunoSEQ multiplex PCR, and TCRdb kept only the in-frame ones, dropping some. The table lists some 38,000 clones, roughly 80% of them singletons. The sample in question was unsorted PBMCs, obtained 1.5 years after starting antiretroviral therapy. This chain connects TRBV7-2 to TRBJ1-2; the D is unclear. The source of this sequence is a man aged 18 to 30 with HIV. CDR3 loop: CASSQGTSNYGYTF. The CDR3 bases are TGTGCCAGCAGCCAAGGAACCTCTAACTATGGCTACACCTTC.